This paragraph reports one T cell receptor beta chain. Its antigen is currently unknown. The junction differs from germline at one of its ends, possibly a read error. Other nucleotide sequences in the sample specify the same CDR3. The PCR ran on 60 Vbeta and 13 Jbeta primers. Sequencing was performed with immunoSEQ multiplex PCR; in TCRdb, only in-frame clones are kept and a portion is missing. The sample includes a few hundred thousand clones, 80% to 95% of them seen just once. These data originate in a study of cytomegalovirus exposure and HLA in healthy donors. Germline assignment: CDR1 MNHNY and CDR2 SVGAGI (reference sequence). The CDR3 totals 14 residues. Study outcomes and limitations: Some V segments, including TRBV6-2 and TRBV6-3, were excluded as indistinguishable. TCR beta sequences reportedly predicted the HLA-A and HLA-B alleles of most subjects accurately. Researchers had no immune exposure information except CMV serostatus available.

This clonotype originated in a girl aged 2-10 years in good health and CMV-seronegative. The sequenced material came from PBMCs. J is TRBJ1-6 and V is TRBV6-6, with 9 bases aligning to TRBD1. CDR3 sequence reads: CASGGQGYNSPLHF. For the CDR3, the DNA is TGTGCCAGCGGGGGACAGGGCTATAATTCCCCCCTCCACTTT.